This is a list of T cell receptor beta chains from one sample in a study of cytomegalovirus exposure and HLA in healthy donors. Clones were read by immunoSEQ multiplex PCR, and TCRdb kept only the in-frame ones, dropping some. The sample includes about 52,000 clones. Sequences were obtained from PBMCs. These receptor sequences come from a woman in her fifties or sixties in good health and CMV-seropositive. CDR3s leave out the opening cysteine and the closing phenylalanine or tryptophan. Fields, in order: V gene, J gene, CDR3 protein.

>TRBV7-9|TRBJ1-1
ASSLATTGNTEAF
>TRBV7-8|TRBJ1-1
ASSFDRESEAF
>TRBV14|TRBJ1-1
ASSQDRTVPEDF
>TRBV7-9|TRBJ1-6
ASSSGGQGNSPLH
>TRBV6-6|TRBJ1-2
ASTSTGGDYGYT
>TRBV27|TRBJ1-2
ASSDTGAGGYT
>TRBV18|TRBJ2-2
ASSLMENRGTGELF
>TRBV25-1|TRBJ1-1
ASTAVTEAF
>TRBV7-9|TRBJ1-1
ASSLAGRPAEAF
>TRBV19|TRBJ1-1
ASSQGQADTEAF
>TRBV18|TRBJ1-4
ASSPPGAAEEKLF
>TRBV7-2|TRBJ1-5
ASSLTDSNQPQH
>TRBV7-2|TRBJ2-1
ASSYRQGNEQF
>TRBV5-4|TRBJ2-3
ASSSAGTDTQY
>TRBV25-1|TRBJ2-1
ASSELPSGGQGF
>TRBV2|TRBJ2-5
ASSAGGFQETQY